This record looks at one T cell receptor beta chain sequence and its context. This CDR3 region has 15 residues. Germline CDR1 is SGHTA and CDR2 is FQGTGA. With V trimmed by 5 bases and J by 2 bases, 6 bases remained unmatched. This sample is part of a study of patients and donors after allogeneic stem cell transplantation. TCRdb itself ran the RT-PCR reads through MiXCR, one entry per CDR3 protein. The table has approximately 150,000 distinct CDR3 sequences, 30% to 45% seen once. The gene calls are TRBV7-3 and TRBJ2-3; TRBD1 agrees at 8 bases. Sequences were obtained from blood, either unsorted or a sorted T cell fraction (not recorded which). The sequence was collected from a human donor who was either an allogeneic HSCT recipient or a stem cell or donor lymphocyte infusion donor (not recorded which). It is not recorded whose cells these are; they may come from a transplant donor. The CDR3 coding sequence is TGTGCCAGCAGCAGGACAGGGTCCCACACAGATACGCAGTATTTT. Protein product: CASSRTGSHTDTQYF.